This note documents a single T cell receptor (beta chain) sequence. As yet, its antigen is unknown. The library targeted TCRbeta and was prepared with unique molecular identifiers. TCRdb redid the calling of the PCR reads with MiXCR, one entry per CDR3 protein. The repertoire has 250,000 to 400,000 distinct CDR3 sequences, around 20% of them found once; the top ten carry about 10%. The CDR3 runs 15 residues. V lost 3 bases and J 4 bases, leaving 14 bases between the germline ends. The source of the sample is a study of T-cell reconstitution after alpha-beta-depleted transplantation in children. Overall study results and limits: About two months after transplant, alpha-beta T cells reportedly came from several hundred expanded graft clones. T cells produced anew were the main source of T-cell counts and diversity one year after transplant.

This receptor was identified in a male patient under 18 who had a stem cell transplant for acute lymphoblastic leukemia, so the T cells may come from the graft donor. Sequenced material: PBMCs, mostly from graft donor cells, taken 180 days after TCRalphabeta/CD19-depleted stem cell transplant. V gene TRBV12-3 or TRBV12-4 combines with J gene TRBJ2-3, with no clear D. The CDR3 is CASSFYSRRSDTQYF. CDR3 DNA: TGTGCCAGCAGTTTTTATTCCCGAAGATCAGATACGCAGTATTTT.